The 16 T cell receptor beta chains reported below all come from one sample, sequenced in a study of spatial heterogeneity in lung cancer. Noted time point: sample taken at primary tumor resection. TCRdb recomputed calls from the 5' RACE reads with MiXCR, one row per CDR3 protein. The top ten hold around 26% of the sample, which has about 9,800 distinct CDR3 sequences, roughly 50% seen once. For these TCRs, the target antigens are not known. Findings and caveats of the study: Higher tumor mutation counts went along with higher counts of expanded intratumoral alpha and beta TCRs.

The material sequenced was lung tumor tissue, taken at surgery. These receptors were taken from a female donor with early-stage non-small cell lung cancer.

On this clonotype: This beta chain lies outside the target of a library built for alpha chains; its clone size means little. CDR3 protein: CASSPGSSNQPQHF. In nucleotides, the CDR3 is TGTGCCAGCAGTCCCGGGAGTAGCAATCAGCCCCAGCATTTT. The chain carries TRBV6-5 and TRBJ1-5; D not certain. Trimming stripped 5 bases from V and 0 bases from J, with 8 bases between. Germline CDR1 MNHEY, CDR2 SVGAGI. This CDR3 is 14 amino acids long.

Note on this clonotype: Being off target in a library aimed at alpha chains, this beta chain has a size of little meaning. This rearrangement joins TRBV5-1 to TRBJ2-5, with D possibly TRBD2 on 5 matching bases. V was clipped by 3 bases and J by 4 bases, with 16 bases between them. From germline, CDR1 is SGHRS and CDR2 YFSETQ. The CDR3 contains 15 residues. The CDR3 DNA is TGCGCCAGCAGCTCGGTAGAGGGTCGGGTAGAGACCCAGTACTTC. It specifies CASSSVEGRVETQYF.

As to this clonotype: This beta chain was picked up by a library intended for alpha chains and is off target, so its count carries little meaning. The chain links TRBV7-9 to TRBJ2-1; D is perhaps TRBD1 (6 bases). Germline V gene lookup returns CDR1 SEHNR and CDR2 FQNEAQ (reference sequence). This CDR3 has 16 residues. Between the trimmed V and J ends, which lost 5 bases and 4 bases, there was a span of 18 bases. The chain's CDR3 is CASSPVTGSGYNEQFF. The CDR3 nucleotides are TGTGCCAGCAGCCCCGTGACAGGTTCTGGGTACAATGAGCAGTTCTTC.

Notes on this clonotype: The library was designed around alpha chains, so this beta chain is a stray read whose abundance carries little weight. The rearrangement uses TRBV6-5 and TRBJ1-2; a possible D gene is TRBD1 (5 bases). This CDR3 is built from 18 residues. Per the germline V gene, CDR1 is MNHEY and CDR2 is SVGAGI. The V end was cut by 0 bases, the J end by 1 base, with 18 bases between. The CDR3 sequence: CASSYSKSKLGVNYGYTF. CDR3 sequence (DNA): TGTGCCAGCAGTTACTCGAAGTCCAAGCTAGGGGTTAACTATGGCTACACCTTC.

About this clonotype: An end of the junction does not agree with germline; a read error may underlie this. Since the library was made to target alpha chains, this beta chain is a stray read and its abundance is not meaningful. V usage is TRBV5-1 and J usage is TRBJ2-1; TRBD1 matches at 7 bases. The CDR3 consists of 17 residues. Germline V gene data show CDR1 as SGHRS and CDR2 as YFSETQ. Written as DNA, the CDR3 is TGTGCCAGCAGCTTGGGACCGGGACAGAGCTCCTACAATGAGCAGTTCTTC. The encoded protein is CASSLGPGQSSYNEQFF.

For this clonotype: A library prepared for alpha chains yielded this beta chain as an off-target read; its size is of little meaning. The chain joins TRBV24-1 to TRBJ1-1, with D tentatively TRBD1 (5 bases). This CDR3 is built from 13 residues. Deletions cut 9 bases from V and 0 bases from J, with 10 bases between. Germline V gene sequence: CDR1 KGHDR, CDR2 SFDVKD. CDR3 in DNA: TGTGCCACCGTGCTGGGGCTGAACACTGAAGCTTTCTTT. Residues: CATVLGLNTEAFF.

This clonotype is labeled as large. This beta chain is a stray sequence in a library constructed for alpha chains; its clone size is not meaningful. The chain employs TRBV18 and TRBJ2-5; possible D gene TRBD2, 6 bases. The germline V and J ends were trimmed by 0 bases and 5 bases, with 16 bases remaining between them. The CDR3 sequence is 16 residues long. CDR1 is KGHSH, CDR2 LQKENI, per germline. This CDR3 reads CASSPPEVAAGETQYF. Here the CDR3 DNA reads TGTGCCAGCTCACCACCGGAGGTAGCGGCGGGGGAGACCCAGTACTTC. Full variable domain (rest looked up from reference TRBV18 and TRBJ2-5): NAGVMQNPRHLVRRRGQEARLRCSPMKGHSHVYWYRQLPEEGLKFMVYLQKENIIDESGMPKERFSAEFPKEGPSILRIQQVVRGDSAAYFCASSPPEVAAGETQYFGPGTRLLVL.

As regards this clonotype: A library made for alpha chains picked up this beta chain off target, so its size means little. The chain combines TRBV18 with TRBJ2-7; 11 nucleotides line up with TRBD1. The CDR3 is made up of 17 amino acids. Germline lookup yields CDR1 KGHSH and CDR2 LQKENI. J was trimmed by 2 bases and V by 0 bases; bases with no gene match: 6. CDR3 DNA sequence: TGTGCCAGCTCACCACCGCGCGGACAGGGGGCGACCTACGAGCAGTACTTC. Amino acid sequence: CASSPPRGQGATYEQYF.

This clonotype has a handful of counts. This beta chain is an unintended read in a library built for alpha chains; its size means little. The chain couples TRBV28 to TRBJ1-4, with D perhaps matching TRBD1 (5 bases). CDR3 length equals 15 residues. Germline loops: CDR1 MDHEN, CDR2 SYDVKM. V dropped 6 bases and J dropped 2 bases, with 13 bases sitting between them. The CDR3 bases are TGTGCCAGCAGGATGGGGGGACCCACTAATGAAAAACTGTTTTTT. This sequence encodes CASRMGGPTNEKLFF. The variable domain in full, with the rest retrieved from reference TRBV28 and TRBJ1-4, is DVKVTQSSRYLVKRTGEKVFLECVQDMDHENMFWYRQDPGLGLRLIYFSYDVKMKEKGDIPEGYSVSREKKERFSLILESASTNQTSMYLCASRMGGPTNEKLFFGSGTQLSVL.

Comment on this clonotype: As an off-target read in a library built for alpha chains, this beta chain has a frequency of little significance. CDR3 in amino acids: CASRSVTGANVLTF. For the CDR3, the DNA is TGTGCCAGCAGAAGCGTAACCGGGGCCAACGTCCTGACTTTC. The chain uses TRBV7-9 and TRBJ2-6; D is ambiguous. Germline values: CDR1 SEHNR, CDR2 FQNEAQ (reference sequence). This CDR3 is built from 14 residues. The V and J ends lost 6 bases and 4 bases respectively, with 10 bases between them.

This clonotype was recorded a few times. This beta chain came through as a stray read in a library set up for alpha chains, and its size says little. This chain uses TRBV14 with TRBJ1-2; D might be TRBD1 (6 bases). In germline, CDR1 is SGHDN, CDR2 FVKESK. Trimming pared 3 bases from V and 0 bases from J, leaving 23 bases between. The CDR3 covers 19 residues. The CDR3 is CASSHFRGQGPTPNYGYTF. Written as DNA, the CDR3 is TGTGCCAGCAGCCATTTCAGGGGCCAGGGCCCGACCCCTAACTATGGCTACACCTTC. The entire variable domain, with the rest obtained from reference TRBV14 and TRBJ1-2, is as follows: EAGVTQFPSHSVIEKGQTVTLRCDPISGHDNLYWYRRVMGKEIKFLLHFVKESKQDESGMPNNRFLAERTGGTYSTLKVQPAELEDSGVYFCASSHFRGQGPTPNYGYTFGSGTRLTVV.

This clonotype appeared a few times. A library made for alpha chains picked up this beta chain off target, so its size means little. The rearrangement uses TRBV5-1 and TRBJ1-6; TRBD1 agrees at 8 bases. The CDR3 is made up of 14 amino acids. Germline V gives CDR1 SGHRS, CDR2 YFSETQ. Germline trimming cut 2 bases from V and 9 bases from J; bases unmatched to any gene: 4. CDR3 residues: CASSFGDRSSPLHF. DNA of the CDR3: TGCGCCAGCAGCTTTGGGGACAGGAGTTCACCCCTCCACTTT.

Details on this clonotype: This beta chain came through as a stray read in a library set up for alpha chains, and its size says little. This sequence joins TRBV5-1 and TRBJ2-3; D remains unclear. CDR1 and CDR2 from the germline V gene are SGHRS and YFSETQ. There are 14 residues in the CDR3. V lost 0 bases and J 6 bases, leaving 11 bases between the germline ends. CDR3 nucleotides: TGCGCCAGCAGCTTGGGACTCTGGATGGATACGCAGTATTTT. Translation: CASSLGLWMDTQYF. The complete variable domain, with remaining parts taken from reference TRBV5-1 and TRBJ2-3, reads KAGVTQTPRYLIKTRGQQVTLSCSPISGHRSVSWYQQTPGQGLQFLFEYFSETQRNKGNFPGRFSGRQFSNSRSEMNVSTLELGDSALYLCASSLGLWMDTQYFGPGTRLTVL.

On this clonotype: Little can be read into the size of this beta chain, an off-target read in a library designed for alpha chains. The chain links TRBV13 to TRBJ1-1; no clear D gene. Germline-derived CDR1 and CDR2 are PRHDT and FYEKMQ (reference sequence). This CDR3 is 9 amino acids long. V dropped 9 bases and J dropped 1 base, with 0 bases sitting between them. CDR3 coding DNA: TGTGCCAGGAACACTGAAGCTTTCTTT. As protein: CARNTEAFF.

This clonotype was seen a single time. This beta chain is an off-target read within a library intended for alpha chains, so its frequency means little. The genes are TRBV5-1 and TRBJ1-2; possible D gene TRBD1, 6 bases. This CDR3 spans 15 amino acids. Looked up from germline, CDR1 is SGHRS and CDR2 is YFSETQ. The V end was cut by 0 bases, the J end by 2 bases, with 11 bases between. The chain's CDR3 is CASSLDSGANYGYTF. Written as DNA, the CDR3 is TGCGCCAGCAGCTTGGACTCAGGGGCGAACTATGGCTACACCTTC.

Turning to this clonotype: This beta chain is a stray read from a library made for alpha chains; its abundance is not meaningful. The rearrangement links TRBV13 to TRBJ2-7; D is possibly TRBD2 (5 bases). The length of the CDR3 is 13 residues. Looked up from germline, CDR1 is PRHDT and CDR2 is FYEKMQ (reference sequence). V was shortened by 5 bases and J by 9 bases, with 17 bases between the two germline ends. CDR3 coding DNA: TGTGCCAGCAGCCAGCCCGGGATTGAAGGGCAGTACTTC. It is translated as CASSQPGIEGQYF.